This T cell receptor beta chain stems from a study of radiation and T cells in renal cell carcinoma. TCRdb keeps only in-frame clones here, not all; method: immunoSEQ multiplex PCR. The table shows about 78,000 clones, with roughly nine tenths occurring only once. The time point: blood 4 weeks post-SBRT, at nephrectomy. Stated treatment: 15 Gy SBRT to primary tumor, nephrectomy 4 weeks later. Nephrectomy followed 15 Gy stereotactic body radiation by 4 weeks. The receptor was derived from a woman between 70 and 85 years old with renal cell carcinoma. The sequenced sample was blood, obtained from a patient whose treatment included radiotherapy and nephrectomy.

CDR3 in DNA: TGCGCCAGCAGCCAAGATTCTGGGCCCTACGAGCAGTACTTC. Translated: CASSQDSGPYEQYF. V usage is TRBV4-1 and J usage is TRBJ2-5, with unresolved D. The J call is doubtful: the DNA matches TRBJ2-7 better. CDR3 length: 14 amino acids. Germline V gene sequence: CDR1 MGHRA, CDR2 YSYEKL.